The T cell receptor beta chain described here comes from a study of cytomegalovirus exposure and HLA in healthy donors. As for the study in general: In a later analysis, it was reported that the roughly 120 validation repertoires had been produced on the same platform as the 500 to 850 repertoires belonging to the first cohort.

Produced via immunoSEQ multiplex PCR; TCRdb's table is partial and in-frame only. The data show just under 150,000 clones, about nine tenths seen once. V was clipped by 4 bases and J by 4 bases, with 16 bases between them. Germline CDR1 is MGHRA and CDR2 is YSYEKL. The CDR3 contains 15 residues. Source material: PBMCs. This clonotype originated in a man aged 18-30 years in good health and CMV-seropositive. The chain employs TRBV4-1 and TRBJ1-1; no clear D. The CDR3 here is CASSPGGEDGTEAFF. The CDR3 nucleotides read TGCGCCAGCAGCCCTGGCGGGGAAGATGGCACTGAAGCTTTCTTT.